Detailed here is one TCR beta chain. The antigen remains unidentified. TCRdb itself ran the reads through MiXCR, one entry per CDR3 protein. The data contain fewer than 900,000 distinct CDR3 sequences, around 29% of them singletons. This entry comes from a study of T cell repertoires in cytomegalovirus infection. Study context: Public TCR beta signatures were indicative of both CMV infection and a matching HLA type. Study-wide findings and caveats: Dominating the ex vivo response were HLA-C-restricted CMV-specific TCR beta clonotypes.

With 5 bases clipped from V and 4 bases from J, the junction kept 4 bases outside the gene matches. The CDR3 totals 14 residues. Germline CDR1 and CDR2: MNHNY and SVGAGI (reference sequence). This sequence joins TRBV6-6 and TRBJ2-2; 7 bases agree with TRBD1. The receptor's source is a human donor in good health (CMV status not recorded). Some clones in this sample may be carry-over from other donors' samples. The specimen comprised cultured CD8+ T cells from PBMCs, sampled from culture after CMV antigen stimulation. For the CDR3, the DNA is TGTGCCAGCAGTCCCGGGACAGCCACCGGGGAGCTGTTTTTT. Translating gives CASSPGTATGELFF.